Below are 31 T cell receptor beta chains sequenced from a single sample in a study of cytomegalovirus exposure and HLA in healthy donors. Use of 60 Vbeta and 13 Jbeta primers characterized the PCR. TCRdb's copy holds only in-frame clones and misses some; the assay was immunoSEQ multiplex PCR. The sample records under 70,000 clones, 77% being singletons. The sample taken for sequencing was PBMCs. The receptors stem from a female donor in good health and CMV-seronegative.

The CDR3 loop reads CASSEYSANYGYTF. The CDR3 DNA follows: TGTGCCAGCAGTGAATACAGTGCTAACTATGGCTACACCTTC. This chain connects TRBV25-1 to TRBJ1-2; no reliable D call. CDR3 length equals 14 residues. CDR1 is MGHDK and CDR2 is SYGVNS in the germline V gene. Trimming took off 0 bases at V and 0 bases at J, with 5 bases between the two ends.

J is TRBJ2-5 and V is TRBV7-3; 10 nucleotides agree with TRBD2. In germline, CDR1 is SGHTA, CDR2 FQGTGA. There are 14 residues in the CDR3. Trimming took 3 bases from V and 8 from J; bases not matched to a gene: 6. CDR3 sequence: CASSFQSGGATQYF. In DNA, the CDR3 is TGTGCCAGCAGCTTCCAGAGCGGGGGGGCTACCCAGTACTTC.

This chain links TRBV19 with TRBJ1-4; a weak D match, TRBD1 (5 bases). V was clipped by 6 bases and J by 5 bases, with 16 bases between them. The CDR3 covers 15 residues. Germline CDR1 and CDR2: LNHDA and SQIVND (reference sequence). As DNA, the CDR3 is TGTGCCAGTAGCTTCCTCGACAGACGAAATGAAAAACTGTTTTTT. This encodes CASSFLDRRNEKLFF.

The rearrangement joins TRBV5-1 to TRBJ2-5; D gene uncertain. There are 13 residues in the CDR3. In germline, CDR1 is SGHRS, CDR2 YFSETQ. Trimming took 4 bases from V and 5 from J, leaving 12 bases between them. CDR3 sequence (DNA): TGCGCCAGCAGCGCCCCACCTGGCGAGACCCAGTACTTC. Translated: CASSAPPGETQYF.

The chain couples TRBV27 to TRBJ2-1, with 7 bases fitting TRBD2. The CDR3 is 15 residues long. Germline V gives CDR1 MNHEY, CDR2 SMNVEV (reference sequence). V was pared by 5 bases and J by 0 bases, with 4 bases of the junction left unmatched. DNA for the CDR3: TGTGCCAGCAGTCCTAGCGGCTACTCCTACAATGAGCAGTTCTTC. Translating gives CASSPSGYSYNEQFF.

The chain is built from TRBV5-8 and TRBJ2-5; tentatively, D is TRBD1 (5 bases). The CDR3 sequence is 13 residues long. Germline-derived CDR1 and CDR2 are SGHTS and YDEGEE. The V end was cut by 4 bases, the J end by 4 bases, with 11 bases between. The CDR3 region is CASSAVRGETQYF. The CDR3 DNA sequence: TGTGCCAGCAGCGCTGTTAGGGGAGAGACCCAGTACTTC.

The chain has TRBV19 and TRBJ2-7; D perhaps matches TRBD1 (6 bases). The V end was cut by 3 bases, the J end by 0 bases, with 15 bases between. Germline lookup yields CDR1 LNHDA and CDR2 SQIVND (reference sequence). The CDR3 has 16 residues. This CDR3 reads CASSMFPGVSSYEQYF. The CDR3 coding sequence is TGTGCCAGTAGTATGTTCCCAGGGGTTAGCTCCTACGAGCAGTACTTC.

This chain uses TRBV6-1 with TRBJ2-1; 7 bases agree with TRBD1. This CDR3 is 14 amino acids long. V dropped 6 bases and J dropped 5; count of bases not matched to a gene: 7. CDR1 and CDR2 (germline): MNHNS, SASEGT. The CDR3 DNA follows: TGTGCCAGCAGCCCCGGGACAGCGAACAATGAGCAGTTCTTC. Encoded protein: CASSPGTANNEQFF.

The chain carries TRBV5-1 and TRBJ2-2; TRBD1 matches at 8 bases. Germline lookup yields CDR1 SGHRS and CDR2 YFSETQ. This CDR3 is built from 16 residues. With V trimmed by 3 bases and J by 3 bases, 7 bases remained unmatched. CDR3 sequence reads: CASSWPTGQDTGELFF. The CDR3 DNA reads as TGCGCCAGCAGCTGGCCCACGGGACAGGACACCGGGGAGCTGTTTTTT.

The chain recombines TRBV6-4 with TRBJ2-2; TRBD1 aligns across 7 bases. This CDR3 region has 14 residues. CDR1 MRHNA and CDR2 SNTAGT come from the germline V gene. Losses at the gene ends were 6 bases for V and 7 bases for J; bases not matched to a gene: 8. CDR3 amino acids: CASSATGYGGELFF. The CDR3 nucleotides read TGTGCCAGCAGCGCGACAGGGTATGGCGGGGAGCTGTTTTTT.

The chain has TRBV30 and TRBJ2-7; D is perhaps TRBD1 (6 bases). Germline-derived CDR1 and CDR2 are GTSNPN and SVGIG (reference sequence). The CDR3 is made up of 14 amino acids. The V and J ends lost 3 bases and 1 base respectively, with 13 bases between them. The CDR3 reads CAWRTGQGSYEQYF. DNA for the CDR3: TGTGCCTGGAGGACAGGCCAGGGTTCCTACGAGCAGTACTTC. The full variable domain, its missing parts supplied by reference TRBV30 and TRBJ2-7, is SQTIHQWPATLVQPVGSPLSLECTVEGTSNPNLYWYRQAAGRGLQLLFYSVGIGQISSEVPQNLSASRPQDRQFILSSKKLLLSDSGFYLCAWRTGQGSYEQYFGPGTRLTVT.

In the case of this clone: Other DNA sequences within the sample encode an identical CDR3. The J gene is TRBJ2-7, the V gene TRBV4-2, with 8 positions matching TRBD2. This CDR3 region has 13 residues. The trim removed 3 bases at V and 2 bases at J, leaving 0 bases unmatched. Germline V CDR1 and CDR2: LGHNA, YNFKEQ. The chain's CDR3 is CASSQTSAYEQYF. The DNA of the CDR3 is TGTGCCAGCAGCCAGACTAGCGCCTACGAGCAGTACTTC.

In this sample, this clone turned up a few times. The chain has TRBV6-6 and TRBJ1-4; tentatively, D is TRBD1 (6 bases). This CDR3 spans 14 amino acids. The ends were cut back, 4 bases at V and 6 bases at J, with 12 bases in the middle. Germline CDR1 and CDR2: MNHNY and SVGAGI (reference sequence). The CDR3 spells CASSLGPGDEKLFF. CDR3 in DNA: TGTGCCAGCAGTTTAGGGCCAGGGGATGAAAAACTGTTTTTT.

This clone appeared once. The chain employs TRBV30 and TRBJ1-1, with D possibly matching TRBD1 (6 bases). V shed 5 bases and J shed 4 bases, with 14 bases lying between them. This CDR3 comprises 13 residues. Germline V lookup: CDR1 GTSNPN, CDR2 SVGIG (reference sequence). The CDR3 bases are TGTGCCTGGGCACAGGGTTCCGGCACTGAAGCTTTCTTT. Protein sequence: CAWAQGSGTEAFF.

The rearrangement links TRBV25-1 to TRBJ1-4; TRBD1 is a possible D gene (6 bases). Looked up from germline, CDR1 is MGHDK and CDR2 is SYGVNS. The CDR3 length is 15 residues. Between the trimmed V and J ends, which lost 3 bases and 7 bases, there was a span of 15 bases. The CDR3 loop reads CASSDRMGGAEKLFF. As DNA, the CDR3 is TGTGCCAGCAGTGATCGGATGGGGGGGGCTGAAAAACTGTTTTTT.

V gene TRBV2 combines with J gene TRBJ1-2; 8 bases agree with TRBD1. The V gene's germline CDR1 is SNHLY and CDR2 FYNNEI. V lost 3 bases, J lost 2 bases, and 2 bases stayed unmatched. The length of the CDR3 is 14 residues. CDR3 amino acids: CASSDQGANYGYTF. CDR3 bases: TGTGCCAGCAGTGATCAGGGGGCGAACTATGGCTACACCTTC. The complete variable domain, with remaining parts taken from reference TRBV2 and TRBJ1-2, reads EPEVTQTPSHQVTQMGQEVILRCVPISNHLYFYWYRQILGQKVEFLVSFYNNEISEKSEIFDDQFSVERPDGSNFTLKIRSTKLEDSAMYFCASSDQGANYGYTFGSGTRLTVV.

This clone was detected a few times. This rearrangement joins TRBV19 to TRBJ1-1; D is possibly TRBD1 (5 bases). Per the germline V gene, CDR1 is LNHDA and CDR2 is SQIVND (reference sequence). The CDR3 has 16 residues. V was trimmed by 7 bases and J by 5 bases, leaving 23 bases between them. CDR3 in DNA: TGTGCCAGTATACCTTTTCAGGGCGATGCTAGTACTGAAGCTTTCTTT. It is translated as CASIPFQGDASTEAFF.

J is TRBJ1-2 and V is TRBV7-6, with D perhaps TRBD1 (6 bases). Trimming removed 5 bases at V and 3 bases at J, with 22 bases between. CDR3 length: 17 amino acids. The V gene's germline CDR1 is SGHVS and CDR2 FNYEAQ. The CDR3 sequence is CASSLLAGTLYHYGYTF. The CDR3 region has the DNA TGTGCCAGCAGCCTATTGGCCGGGACACTTTATCACTATGGCTACACCTTC.

Comments on this clone: Other DNA sequences in the same sample also yield this CDR3. The V call is TRBV7-2, the J call TRBJ2-7, with 9 bases aligning to TRBD1. This CDR3 is 14 amino acids long. The germline V gene encodes CDR1 SGHTA and CDR2 FQGNSA. V was pared by 5 bases and J by 2 bases, with 4 bases of the junction left unmatched. CDR3 sequence: CASSHGTGTYEQYF. CDR3 DNA: TGTGCCAGCAGCCACGGGACAGGGACCTACGAGCAGTACTTC.

The V call is TRBV28, the J call TRBJ2-3; D may be TRBD2 (6 bases). The length of the CDR3 is 17 residues. The V end lost 3 bases, the J end lost 0 bases, and 16 bases lay between the germline ends. Germline V gene data show CDR1 as MDHEN and CDR2 as SYDVKM. The CDR3 loop is CASSFGPGGRSTDTQYF. The DNA for the CDR3 is TGTGCCAGCAGTTTTGGCCCTGGTGGGAGGAGCACAGATACGCAGTATTTT.

V is TRBV14 and J is TRBJ2-5, with D possibly matching TRBD1 (6 bases). The J call may be mistaken, given a closer DNA end match to TRBJ2-7. The CDR3 consists of 13 residues. In germline, CDR1 is SGHDN, CDR2 FVKESK. CDR3 sequence reads: CASSQVRGYEQYF. The CDR3 bases are TGTGCCAGCAGCCAAGTCAGGGGCTACGAGCAGTACTTC.

This clone showed up just once. This rearrangement joins TRBV2 to TRBJ2-5; 9 bases align to TRBD1. The CDR3 loop spans 14 amino acids. CDR1 is SNHLY and CDR2 is FYNNEI in the germline V gene. Trimming took 6 bases from V and 6 from J; bases not matched to a gene: 8. CDR3 nucleotides: TGTGCCAGCAGAGACCAGACAGGGGGAAAGACCCAGTACTTC. This translates into CASRDQTGGKTQYF.

The chain has TRBV13 and TRBJ2-7; 7 bases match TRBD2. This CDR3 is built from 14 residues. Germline CDR1 and CDR2: PRHDT and FYEKMQ (reference sequence). V lost 5 bases and J lost 3; bases outside the gene matches: 7. CDR3 amino acids: CASSMSGKVYEQYF. The CDR3 DNA sequence: TGTGCCAGCAGCATGAGCGGGAAGGTCTACGAGCAGTACTTC.

J is TRBJ2-3 and V is TRBV9; 7 nucleotides align to TRBD2. After removal of 3 bases from V and 3 bases from J, the junction contained 7 bases not matched to a gene. The CDR3 contains 15 residues. Germline CDR1 reads SGDLS; CDR2 reads YYNGEE. CDR3 bases: TGTGCCAGCAGCGGGGGAGGGAGGATGACAGATACGCAGTATTTT. Protein product: CASSGGGRMTDTQYF.

The chain couples TRBV7-3 to TRBJ2-2; D may be TRBD1 (5 bases). Germline V gene sequence: CDR1 SGHTA, CDR2 FQGTGA. There are 17 residues in the CDR3. Trimming pared 1 base from V and 3 bases from J, leaving 15 bases between. This CDR3 reads CASSLSQTARYTGELFF. DNA of the CDR3: TGTGCCAGCAGCTTAAGTCAGACAGCGAGGTACACCGGGGAGCTGTTTTTT.

This rearrangement joins TRBV2 to TRBJ2-5; D call uncertain. The DNA end favors TRBJ2-7, so the J call may be wrong. Germline V gene sequence: CDR1 SNHLY, CDR2 FYNNEI. The CDR3 is 11 residues long. CDR3 DNA sequence: TGTGCCAGCAGTGAAGCATACGAGCAGTACTTC. Amino acid sequence: CASSEAYEQYF.

The V and J genes are TRBV30 and TRBJ1-2; D unresolved. The CDR3 extends over 14 amino acids. V was clipped by 0 bases and J by 2 bases, with 10 bases between them. Per germline, CDR1 GTSNPN and CDR2 SVGIG (reference sequence). The chain's CDR3 is CAWSVTGSNYGYTF. In nucleotides, the CDR3 is TGTGCCTGGAGTGTAACGGGTTCCAACTATGGCTACACCTTC. Full variable domain (remainder filled in from reference TRBV30 and TRBJ1-2): SQTIHQWPATLVQPVGSPLSLECTVEGTSNPNLYWYRQAAGRGLQLLFYSVGIGQISSEVPQNLSASRPQDRQFILSSKKLLLSDSGFYLCAWSVTGSNYGYTFGSGTRLTVV.

V and J are TRBV28 and TRBJ2-3, with 7 nucleotides matching TRBD1. Germline V gene data show CDR1 as MDHEN and CDR2 as SYDVKM. This CDR3 spans 14 amino acids. Trimming removed 3 bases from V and 4 bases from J; junction bases left unmatched: 4. CDR3 in amino acids: CASSFDQGADTQYF. The CDR3 bases are TGTGCCAGCAGTTTTGACCAGGGGGCAGATACGCAGTATTTT. The whole variable domain, filled in from reference TRBV28 and TRBJ2-3, reads DVKVTQSSRYLVKRTGEKVFLECVQDMDHENMFWYRQDPGLGLRLIYFSYDVKMKEKGDIPEGYSVSREKKERFSLILESASTNQTSMYLCASSFDQGADTQYFGPGTRLTVL.

This clone came up a few times. The chain recombines TRBV30 with TRBJ2-5; TRBD2 aligns across 9 bases. The J call may not be correct, given that the DNA end is closer to TRBJ2-7. This CDR3 is built from 13 residues. Per the germline V gene, CDR1 is GTSNPN and CDR2 is SVGIG (reference sequence). The CDR3 DNA reads TGTGCCTGGAGTATGCGGGAGGGCTCCGAGCAGTACTTC. This encodes CAWSMREGSEQYF.

The sample holds one count of this clone. The chain joins TRBV6-1 to TRBJ2-5; TRBD2 might be the D (6 bases). The germline gives CDR1 MNHNS, CDR2 SASEGT. V lost 2 bases, J lost 1 base, and 11 bases lay in between. CDR3 size: 15 residues. DNA of the CDR3: TGTGCCAGCAGTGAATACGGGGGATCCCAAGAGACCCAGTACTTC. This codes for CASSEYGGSQETQYF.

The chain couples TRBV2 to TRBJ1-5, with 10 bases aligning to TRBD1. This CDR3 has 13 residues. J was trimmed by 5 bases and V by 6 bases; bases with no gene match: 1. CDR1 is SNHLY, CDR2 FYNNEI, per germline. CDR3 nucleotides: TGTGCCAGCAGGGGGACAGGGGATCAGCCCCAGCATTTT. Protein product: CASRGTGDQPQHF. Full variable domain (remainder filled in from reference TRBV2 and TRBJ1-5): EPEVTQTPSHQVTQMGQEVILRCVPISNHLYFYWYRQILGQKVEFLVSFYNNEISEKSEIFDDQFSVERPDGSNFTLKIRSTKLEDSAMYFCASRGTGDQPQHFGDGTRLSIL.